This T cell receptor (beta chain) is from a study of OX40 agonist ivuxolimab in advanced cancers. Looking at the study overall: Those enrolled were 80% to 85% male, with a mean age of roughly 60 years and ages from 23 to 79. Prior checkpoint blockade (anti-PD-1, anti-PD-L1 or anti-CTLA-4) was permitted; around 40% had it. General study points: Also showing low normalized T-cell clonal expansion were some of the nonresponders.

This table comes from immunoSEQ multiplex PCR, and its TCRdb copy is limited to in-frame clones, with some not included. This table holds roughly 79,000 clones, around 92% found once. The CDR3 sequence is 13 residues long. Trimming removed 2 bases at V and 8 bases at J, with 12 bases between. In germline, CDR1 is SQVTM, CDR2 ANQGSEA. Blood draws occurred at baseline, cycle 4 day 1, and cycle 7 day 1. Worth noting for this clone: As yet, its antigen is unknown.

The sequence derives from an adult with an advanced solid tumor such as melanoma, head and neck, liver or kidney cancer. This chain connects TRBV29-1 to TRBJ1-4, with D perhaps matching TRBD1 (5 bases). The sample in question was CD4+ or CD8+ T cells sorted from blood, obtained in a trial of the OX40 agonist ivuxolimab. CDR3 sequence reads: CSVEQGLGEKLFF. The CDR3 DNA is TGCAGCGTTGAACAGGGTTTAGGGGAAAAACTGTTTTTT.